Below, one T cell receptor (beta chain) is given with its context. The use of genomic DNA as template underpinned the TCR beta VDJ and CDR3 profiling. TCRdb fed the reads into MiXCR, producing one record per CDR3 protein. The sample consists of 150,000 to 180,000 distinct CDR3 sequences, about 48% of them appearing once. This CDR3 is built from 15 residues. Germline lookup yields CDR1 SGDLS and CDR2 YYNGEE. The V gene end was trimmed by 4 bases and the J gene end by 6 bases; junction bases not matched to a gene: 10. This record belongs to a study of CD8+CD57+ T cells in acquired aplastic anemia. Across the study: DNA per sorted CD4+ or CD8+ sample ranged about 0.18 to 30 ug, averaging approximately 3.3 ug.

Previously, flow cytometry had revealed CD8+CD57+ cell expansion in the patients chosen for sequencing. All participating patients were living with severe acquired aplastic anemia. Patients were therapy-naive when their blood was sampled. The gene calls are TRBV9 and TRBJ1-1, with 9 nucleotides matching TRBD1. Sequencing was carried out using sorted CD4+, CD8+, or CD8+CD57+ T cells (not recorded which) from PBMCs. The clonotype originates from a human donor with aplastic anemia. CDR3: CASSPRDRAPAEAFF. The CDR3 region has the DNA TGTGCCAGCAGCCCCCGGGACAGGGCTCCCGCTGAAGCTTTCTTT.